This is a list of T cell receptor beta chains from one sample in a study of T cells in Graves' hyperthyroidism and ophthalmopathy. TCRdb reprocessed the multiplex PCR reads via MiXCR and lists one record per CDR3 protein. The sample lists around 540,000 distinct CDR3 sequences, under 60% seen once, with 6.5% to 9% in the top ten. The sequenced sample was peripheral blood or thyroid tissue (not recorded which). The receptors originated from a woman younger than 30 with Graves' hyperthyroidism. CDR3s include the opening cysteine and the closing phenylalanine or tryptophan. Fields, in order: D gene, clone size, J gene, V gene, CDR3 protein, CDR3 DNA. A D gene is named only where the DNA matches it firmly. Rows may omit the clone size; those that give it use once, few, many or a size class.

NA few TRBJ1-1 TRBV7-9 CASSLEWSDMNTEAFF TGTGCCAGCAGCTTAGAATGGAGCGACATGAACACTGAAGCTTTCTTT
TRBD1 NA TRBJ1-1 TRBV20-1 CSAREWTGSNTEAFF TGCAGTGCTAGAGAATGGACAGGATCGAACACTGAAGCTTTCTTT
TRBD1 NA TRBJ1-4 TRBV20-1 CSASMAGGVRNEKLFF TGCAGTGCTAGTATGGCAGGGGGCGTAAGGAACGAAAAACTGTTTTTT
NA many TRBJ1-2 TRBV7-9 CASSLNRDGYTF TGTGCCAGCAGCTTGAATAGGGATGGCTACACCTTC
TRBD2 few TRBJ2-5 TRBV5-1 CASSRTSVQETQYF TGCGCCAGCAGCCGAACTAGCGTCCAAGAGACCCAGTACTTC
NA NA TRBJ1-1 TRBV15 CATSSGREAFF TGTGCCACCAGCTCTGGAAGGGAAGCTTTCTTT
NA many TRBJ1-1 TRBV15 CATSTLPGGDAFF TGTGCCACCAGCACTCTCCCGGGGGGGGATGCTTTCTTT
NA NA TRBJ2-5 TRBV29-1 CSVGTGQQETQYF TGCAGCGTTGGAACAGGACAGCAAGAGACCCAGTACTTC
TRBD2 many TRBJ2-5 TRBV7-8 CASWTSLGTQYF TGTGCCAGCTGGACTAGCCTGGGGACCCAGTACTTC
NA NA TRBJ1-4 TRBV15 CATSREKGATNEKLFF TGTGCCACCAGCAGAGAGAAAGGGGCAACTAATGAAAAACTGTTTTTT
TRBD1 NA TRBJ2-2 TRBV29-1 CSAIQGTNTGELFF TGCAGCGCCATACAGGGGACGAACACCGGGGAGCTGTTTTTT
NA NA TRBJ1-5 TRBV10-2 CASNPYQGVGNQPQHF TGCGCCAGCAACCCCTACCAGGGAGTTGGCAATCAGCCCCAGCATTTT
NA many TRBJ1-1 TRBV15 CATSRDWQNTEAFF TGTGCCACCAGCAGAGATTGGCAGAACACTGAAGCTTTCTTT
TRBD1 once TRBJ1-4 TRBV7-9 CASSLSPGGGTNEKLFF TGTGCCAGCAGCTTAAGCCCAGGGGGCGGAACTAATGAAAAACTGTTTTTT
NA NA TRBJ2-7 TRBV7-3 CASSSPRDPGYEQCF TGTGCCAGCAGCTCCCCCCGGGACCCTGGCTACGAGCAGTGCTTC
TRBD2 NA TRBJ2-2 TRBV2 CASISGSATGELFF TGTGCCAGCATTAGCGGGAGCGCTACCGGGGAGCTGTTTTTT
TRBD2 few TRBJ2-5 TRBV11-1 CASSLGVGLAGEETQYF TGTGCCAGCAGCTTAGGGGTGGGGCTAGCGGGAGAAGAGACCCAGTACTTC
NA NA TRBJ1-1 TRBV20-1 CSVSLAQAGALREAFF TGCAGTGTTAGCCTCGCACAAGCAGGGGCCCTACGGGAAGCTTTCTTT
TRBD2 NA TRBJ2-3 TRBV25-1 CASSRLAGDTDTQYF TGTGCCAGCAGTCGACTAGCGGGAGACACAGATACGCAGTATTTT
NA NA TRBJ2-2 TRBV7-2 CASSLVRTGELFF TGTGCCAGCAGCTTAGTCAGGACCGGGGAGCTGTTTTTT
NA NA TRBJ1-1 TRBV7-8 CASSLDPGNTEAFF TGTGCCAGCAGCTTGGACCCCGGGAACACTGAAGCTTTCTTT
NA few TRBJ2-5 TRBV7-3 CASSQVVGSETQYF TGTGCCAGCAGCCAAGTAGTGGGAAGCGAGACCCAGTACTTC
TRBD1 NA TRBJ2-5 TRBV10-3 CAIGTGGGETQYF TGTGCCATCGGGACAGGGGGTGGGGAGACCCAGTACTTC
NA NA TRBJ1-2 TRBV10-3 CASSYSFLGGRRYGYTF TGTGCCAGCAGTTACTCTTTCCTGGGGGGACGGCGCTATGGCTACACCTTC
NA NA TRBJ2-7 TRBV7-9 CASSRGVGERYEQYF TGTGCCAGCAGTCGCGGGGTCGGGGAGCGGTACGAGCAGTACTTC
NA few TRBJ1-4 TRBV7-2 CASSLVGSREKLFF TGTGCCAGCAGCTTAGTTGGTAGCCGAGAAAAACTGTTTTTT